This TCR beta chain was identified in a study of spatial heterogeneity in lung cancer. Study background: Consistently, beta-chain sequences turned up in larger numbers than alpha-chain sequences did.

Time point defined: sample taken at primary tumor resection. Frozen PBMC, nontumor lung or tumor provided whole RNA, which was sequenced unsorted. Regarding the study as a whole: In blood, ubiquitous expanded tumor TCRs appeared more at resection than follow-up.

The CDR3 runs to 15 residues. The germline gives CDR1 MGHRA, CDR2 YSYEKL. J lost 1 base, V lost 3 bases, and 5 bases had no gene match. In its sample, this clonotype was seen many times. Antigen specificity is unknown. Single TCR cDNA molecules each had their own unique molecular identifier. From the 5' RACE reads, TCRdb called clonotypes with MiXCR, one entry per CDR3 protein. Of tens of thousands of distinct CDR3 sequences listed, over 5.5% are singletons. The gene calls are TRBV4-1 and TRBJ2-7; TRBD1 agrees at 8 bases. This clonotype was sampled from a male donor with early-stage non-small cell lung cancer. The material sequenced was PBMCs, taken at surgery. The CDR3 region is CASSHLTGDSYEQYF. CDR3 nucleotide sequence: TGCGCCAGCAGCCACCTGACAGGGGATTCCTACGAGCAGTACTTC.